This T cell receptor (beta chain) was documented in a study of pediatric ulcerative colitis. The germline gives CDR1 SNHLY, CDR2 FYNNEI. The J segment lost 7 bases and the V segment lost 4 bases, leaving 14 bases of the junction unmatched. The CDR3 consists of 16 residues. Study-level results: In rectum, acute severe colitis had expanded clones and less diversity. Ulcerative colitis patients shared more blood-rectal clones than controls. Repertoires came from total lymphocyte DNA, not specific subsets.

During colonoscopy, one to two rectal pinch biopsies were collected. With regard to this clone: The antigen is undetermined.

Samples were sequenced at Survey level, maximum 500,000 reads. Produced via immunoSEQ multiplex PCR; TCRdb's table is partial and in-frame only. The profile shows under 30,000 clones, over 55% of them singletons. The chain carries TRBV2 and TRBJ2-7; 9 bases are a match to TRBD2. The sample comprised gut tissue. This TCR derives from a boy between 10 and 17 years old with severe ulcerative colitis. This CDR3 reads CASSGWASGTLGEQYF. The CDR3 nucleotides are TGTGCCAGCAGTGGCTGGGCTAGCGGGACACTGGGGGAGCAGTACTTC.